These T cell receptor beta chains were read from a single sample in a study of T cells after yellow fever vaccination. TCRdb analysed the 5' RACE reads with MiXCR anew, one entry per CDR3 protein. This sample yields some 220,000 distinct CDR3 sequences, of which 2.5% to 3.5% are seen a single time; 3.2% belongs to the top ten. This specimen was CD4+ T cells sorted from PBMCs, taken 10 days after the yellow fever booster vaccination. These receptors were obtained from a man in his late teens or twenties who received the YFV17D yellow fever vaccine. Each CDR3 is given with its conserved first and last residue. Fields, in order: clone size, D gene, CDR3 length, V gene, J gene, CDR3 DNA, CDR3 protein. D genes are given only for firm matches. Rows may omit the clone size; those that give it use once, few, many or a size class.

>many|-|15|TRBV10-3|TRBJ2-7
TGTGCCATCAGTGACCCCGGCTATAGCTCCTACGAGCAGTACTTC
CAISDPGYSSYEQYF
>-|-|14|TRBV2|TRBJ2-5
TGTGCCAGCAGTGCCCGGCGGGGCCAAGAGACCCAGTACTTC
CASSARRGQETQYF
>few|-|15|TRBV7-2|TRBJ1-6
TGTGCCAGCAGCCCCCTTCTTCCGGAGGAGTCACCCCTCCACTTT
CASSPLLPEESPLHF
>few|-|15|TRBV7-2|TRBJ2-3
TGTGCCAGCAGCTCAGGTCTCTCCCGCACAGATACGCAGTATTTT
CASSSGLSRTDTQYF
>many|-|15|TRBV5-1|TRBJ1-6
TGCGCCAGCAGCCCCCTTGAGGGCCGGGGTTCACCCCTCCACTTT
CASSPLEGRGSPLHF
>-|-|14|TRBV2|TRBJ2-4
TGTGCCAGCAGTGAATCGGTAGCCAAAAACATTCAGTACTTC
CASSESVAKNIQYF
>many|-|14|TRBV6-2/TRBV6-3|TRBJ2-2
TGTGCCAGCCGCGGGGCCTCGAACACCGGGGAGCTGTTTTTT
CASRGASNTGELFF
>many|TRBD2|14|TRBV5-1|TRBJ2-3
TGCGCCAGCAAGGCGGGGGGGGACACAGATACGCAGTATTTT
CASKAGGDTDTQYF
>-|-|14|TRBV11-2|TRBJ2-3
TGTGCCAGCAGCTTAGAACGGCAGTCAGATACGCAGTATTTT
CASSLERQSDTQYF
>many|-|12|TRBV19|TRBJ1-2
TGTGCCAGTAGTCCGGAAGACTATGGCTACACCTTC
CASSPEDYGYTF
>-|-|14|TRBV15|TRBJ1-2
TGTGCCACCAGCAGAGATCAACAGGGAGGTGGCTACACCTTC
CATSRDQQGGGYTF
>many|-|14|TRBV7-9|TRBJ2-7
TGTGCCAGCAGCTTACCGCCGCTAAGAAACGAGCAGTACTTC
CASSLPPLRNEQYF
>many|-|15|TRBV6-5|TRBJ2-4
TGTGCCAGCAGTTACGGGGGCAGGGGTAAAAACATTCAGTACTTC
CASSYGGRGKNIQYF
>many|-|14|TRBV5-1|TRBJ2-5
TGCGCCAGCAGCTCGCCGGGGCGAAGAGAGACCCAGTACTTC
CASSSPGRRETQYF
>many|-|18|TRBV23-1|TRBJ1-5
TGCGCCAGCGAGCCGCTTCGAGGTCAAAGTAGGAACAATCAGCCCCAGCATTTT
CASEPLRGQSRNNQPQHF
>many|-|14|TRBV6-5|TRBJ2-3
TGTGCCAGCAGTTACCAGTCCACCACAGATACGCAGTATTTT
CASSYQSTTDTQYF
>many|-|14|TRBV11-2|TRBJ2-1
TGTGCCAGCAGCTTACACAGCTCCTACAATGAGCAGTTCTTC
CASSLHSSYNEQFF
>-|TRBD1|14|TRBV5-5|TRBJ2-7
TGTGCCAGCAGCTCCGACAGGGCGTTCTACGAGCAGTACTTC
CASSSDRAFYEQYF
>many|-|14|TRBV7-2|TRBJ2-7
TGTGCCAGCAGCTTAGACGGGGGGCTGTACGAGCAGTACTTC
CASSLDGGLYEQYF
>many|-|13|TRBV18|TRBJ2-7
TGTGCCAGCTCACCCTATCGCTCCTACGAGCAGTACTTC
CASSPYRSYEQYF
>few|-|17|TRBV18|TRBJ2-4
TGTGCCAGCTCACCACCGGCCGGGACGAATAACAAAAACATTCAGTACTTC
CASSPPAGTNNKNIQYF
>few|-|15|TRBV12-3/TRBV12-4|TRBJ2-5
TGTGCCAGCAGTTTGGGAACCACACAAAGAGAGACCCAGTACTTC
CASSLGTTQRETQYF
>many|-|14|TRBV10-3|TRBJ1-5
TGTGCCATCAGTGTAACAGGGTCTAACCAGCCCCAGCATTTT
CAISVTGSNQPQHF
>-|TRBD2|16|TRBV11-3|TRBJ2-1
TGTGCCAGCAGCCCAAGCGGGACTAGCGGTCGAGATGAGCAGTTCTTC
CASSPSGTSGRDEQFF
>few|TRBD1|15|TRBV11-1|TRBJ2-7
TGTGCCAGCAGCTTACCCCCGGGACAGGCCTACGAGCAGTACTTC
CASSLPPGQAYEQYF
>many|-|13|TRBV20-1|TRBJ2-3
TGCAGTGCTAGCCGGGACACCTGGGATACGCAGTATTTT
CSASRDTWDTQYF
>few|-|16|TRBV4-3|TRBJ1-6
TGCGCCAGCAGCCATGCACGGTTCTCCTATAATTCACCCCTCCACTTT
CASSHARFSYNSPLHF
>-|-|16|TRBV4-1|TRBJ2-5
TGCGCCAGCAGCCAGACGAGCGGGTTATTCCAAGAGACCCAGTACTTC
CASSQTSGLFQETQYF
>few|-|15|TRBV12-3/TRBV12-4|TRBJ1-2
TGTGCCAGCAGTTTAGTGGGGGCGGCGGACTATGGCTACACCTTC
CASSLVGAADYGYTF
>many|-|14|TRBV6-2/TRBV6-3|TRBJ1-1
TGTGCCAGCAGTTTAGACGGAAAGAACACTGAAGCTTTCTTT
CASSLDGKNTEAFF
>many|-|15|TRBV7-2|TRBJ2-1
TGTGCCAGCAGCTTTATCGAGAGCTCCTACAATGAGCAGTTCTTC
CASSFIESSYNEQFF
>many|-|14|TRBV5-1|TRBJ2-7
TGCGCCAGCAGCTTGGCCCCGGAAGGGAACGAGCAGTACTTC
CASSLAPEGNEQYF
>many|-|14|TRBV13|TRBJ1-2
TGTGCCAGCAGCTTAGGCGGGGGATACTATGGCTACACCTTC
CASSLGGGYYGYTF
>-|-|15|TRBV7-9|TRBJ2-1
TGTGCCAGCAGCTTAGTGAGATTAGGCGGCAATGAGCAGTTCTTC
CASSLVRLGGNEQFF
>many|TRBD2|13|TRBV7-2|TRBJ2-1
TGTGCCAGCAGCTTTGCCCAGGAGCGGGGAAAGTTCTTC
CASSFAQERGKFF
>few|TRBD2|12|TRBV9|TRBJ2-3
TGTGCCAGCAGCCCTCAAGCGGGGCCGCAGTATTTT
CASSPQAGPQYF